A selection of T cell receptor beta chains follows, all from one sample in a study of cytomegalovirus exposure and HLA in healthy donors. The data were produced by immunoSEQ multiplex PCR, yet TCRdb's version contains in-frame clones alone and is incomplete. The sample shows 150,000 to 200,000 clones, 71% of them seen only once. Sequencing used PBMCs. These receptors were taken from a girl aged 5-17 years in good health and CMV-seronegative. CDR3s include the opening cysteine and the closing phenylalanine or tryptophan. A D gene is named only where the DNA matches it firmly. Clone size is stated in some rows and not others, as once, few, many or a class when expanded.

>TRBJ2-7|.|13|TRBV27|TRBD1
CASSLGTVYEQYF
TGTGCCAGCAGTTTAGGGACAGTCTACGAGCAGTACTTC
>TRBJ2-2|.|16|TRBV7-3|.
CASSSGQGLITGELFF
TGTGCCAGCAGCTCTGGACAAGGGCTGATTACCGGGGAGCTGTTTTTT
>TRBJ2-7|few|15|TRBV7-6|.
CASSLDQGVSYEQYF
TGTGCCAGCAGCTTAGATCAGGGCGTATCCTACGAGCAGTACTTC
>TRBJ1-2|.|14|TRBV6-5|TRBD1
CASRRTGGAHGYTF
TGTGCCAGCAGACGTACAGGGGGCGCCCATGGCTACACCTTC
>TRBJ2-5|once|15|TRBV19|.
CASSIGPVKGETQYF
TGTGCCAGTAGTATAGGCCCCGTCAAGGGGGAGACCCAGTACTTC
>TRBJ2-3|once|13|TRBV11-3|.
CASSLLSADTQYF
TGTGCCAGCAGCTTACTATCCGCAGATACGCAGTATTTT
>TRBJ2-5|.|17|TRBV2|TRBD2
CASSERTSGGLQRTQYF
TGTGCCAGCAGTGAAAGGACTAGCGGGGGGCTTCAGCGGACCCAGTACTTC
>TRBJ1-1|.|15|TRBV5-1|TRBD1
CASSRTTGGPPEAFF
TGCGCCAGCAGCCGGACGACAGGGGGTCCCCCTGAAGCTTTCTTT
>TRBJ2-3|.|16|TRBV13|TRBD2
CASSLRLAGIWDTQYF
TGTGCCAGCAGCCTAAGACTAGCGGGGATTTGGGATACGCAGTATTTT
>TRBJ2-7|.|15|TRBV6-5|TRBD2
CASSYSLAGPYEQYF
TGTGCCAGCAGTTACTCGCTAGCGGGGCCCTACGAGCAGTACTTC
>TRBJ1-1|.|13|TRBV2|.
CASKWGETTEAFF
TGTGCCAGCAAGTGGGGGGAAACTACTGAAGCTTTCTTT
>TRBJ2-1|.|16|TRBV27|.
CASSLNRTPGGNEQFF
TGTGCCAGCAGTTTAAATCGGACTCCCGGGGGAAATGAGCAGTTCTTC
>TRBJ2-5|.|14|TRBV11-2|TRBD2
CASSAGTNQETQYF
TGTGCCAGCAGCGCCGGGACTAACCAAGAGACCCAGTACTTC
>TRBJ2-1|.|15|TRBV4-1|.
CASSQDQASYNEQFF
TGCGCCAGCAGCCAAGATCAGGCGAGCTACAATGAGCAGTTCTTC
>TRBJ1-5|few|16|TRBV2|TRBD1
CASRIRTGNSNQPQHF
TGTGCCAGCAGGATTCGGACAGGAAATAGCAATCAGCCCCAGCATTTT
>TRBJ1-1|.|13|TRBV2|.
CASRMEGGNEAFF
TGTGCCAGCAGGATGGAGGGGGGGAATGAAGCTTTCTTT
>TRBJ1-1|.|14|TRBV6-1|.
CASSWTEMNTEAFF
TGTGCCAGCAGTTGGACAGAAATGAACACTGAAGCTTTCTTT
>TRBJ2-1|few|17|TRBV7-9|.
CASSSTLRRSSYNEQFF
TGTGCCAGCAGCTCGACCCTGAGGCGGAGCTCCTACAATGAGCAGTTCTTC
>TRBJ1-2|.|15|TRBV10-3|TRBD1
CAISEGQGANYGYTF
TGTGCCATCAGTGAGGGACAGGGGGCTAACTATGGCTACACCTTC
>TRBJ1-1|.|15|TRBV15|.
CATSRGGGYATEAFF
TGTGCCACCAGCAGAGGGGGGGGTTACGCCACTGAAGCTTTCTTT
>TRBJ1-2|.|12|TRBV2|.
CASRRFSPGYTF
TGTGCCAGCAGGAGGTTTAGCCCTGGCTACACCTTC
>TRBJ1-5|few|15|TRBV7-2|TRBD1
CASSSGQGSNQPQHF
TGTGCCAGCAGCTCCGGACAGGGAAGCAATCAGCCCCAGCATTTT
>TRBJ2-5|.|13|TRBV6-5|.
CASSYSKWQTQYF
TGTGCCAGCAGTTACTCGAAATGGCAGACCCAGTACTTC
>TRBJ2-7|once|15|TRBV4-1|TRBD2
CASSQDGGTTYEQYF
TGCGCCAGCAGCCAAGACGGTGGGACTACCTACGAGCAGTACTTC
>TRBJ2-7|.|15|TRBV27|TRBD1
CASSLGGTGNGEQYF
TGTGCCAGCAGTTTAGGTGGGACAGGGAATGGGGAGCAGTACTTC
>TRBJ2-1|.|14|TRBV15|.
CATSRDKGDNEQFF
TGTGCCACCAGCAGAGATAAGGGGGACAATGAGCAGTTCTTC
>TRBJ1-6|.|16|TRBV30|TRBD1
CAWSVSRTGSNSPLHF
TGTGCCTGGAGTGTCTCGAGGACAGGCTCAAATTCACCCCTCCACTTT
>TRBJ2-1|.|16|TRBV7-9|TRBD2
CASSLKGGGGYNEQFF
TGTGCCAGCAGTCTTAAGGGCGGGGGGGGTTACAATGAGCAGTTCTTC
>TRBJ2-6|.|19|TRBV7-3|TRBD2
CASSASLAGVRSGANVLTF
TGTGCCAGCAGCGCTTCTCTGGCGGGGGTCCGCTCTGGGGCCAACGTCCTGACTTTC
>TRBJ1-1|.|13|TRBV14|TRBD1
CASRPTGATEAFF
TGTGCCAGCAGACCGACAGGGGCCACTGAAGCTTTCTTT
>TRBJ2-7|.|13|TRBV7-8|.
CASSLIEGAEQYF
TGTGCCAGCAGCCTCATTGAGGGTGCTGAGCAGTACTTC
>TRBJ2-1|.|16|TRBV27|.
CASSGHPMGSYNEQFF
TGTGCCAGCAGCGGACACCCTATGGGGTCCTACAATGAGCAGTTCTTC
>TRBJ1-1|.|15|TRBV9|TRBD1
CASSVTDRGATEAFF
TGTGCCAGCAGCGTGACGGACAGGGGTGCCACTGAAGCTTTCTTT
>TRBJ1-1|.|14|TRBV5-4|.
CASSLGRGNTEAFF
TGTGCCAGCAGCTTGGGGAGGGGGAACACTGAAGCTTTCTTT
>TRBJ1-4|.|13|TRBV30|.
CAWGKGGNEKLFF
TGTGCCTGGGGAAAGGGGGGGAATGAAAAACTGTTTTTT
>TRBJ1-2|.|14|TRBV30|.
CAWSNLGLGYGYTF
TGTGCCTGGAGTAATCTGGGGCTAGGGTATGGCTACACCTTC
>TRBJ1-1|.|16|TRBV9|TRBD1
CASSVAGVASGGEAFF
TGTGCCAGCAGCGTAGCCGGGGTGGCATCAGGGGGTGAAGCTTTCTTT
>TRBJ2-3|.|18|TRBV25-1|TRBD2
CASSEFSGASGVEDTQYF
TGTGCCAGCAGTGAATTTAGCGGGGCTAGCGGGGTTGAAGATACGCAGTATTTT
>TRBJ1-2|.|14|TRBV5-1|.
CASSLALENYGYTF
TGCGCCAGCAGCTTGGCCCTGGAGAACTATGGCTACACCTTC
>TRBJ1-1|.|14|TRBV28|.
CASNKAEVNTEAFF
TGTGCCAGCAACAAGGCGGAGGTGAACACTGAAGCTTTCTTT
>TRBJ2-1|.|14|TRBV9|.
CASSGGVGYNEQFF
TGTGCCAGCAGCGGGGGGGTCGGGTACAATGAGCAGTTCTTC
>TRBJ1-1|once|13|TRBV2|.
CASSPGMNTEAFF
TGTGCCAGCAGTCCGGGTATGAACACTGAAGCTTTCTTT
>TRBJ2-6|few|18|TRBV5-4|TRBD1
CASSDSGTGYTGANVLTF
TGTGCCAGCAGCGACTCCGGGACAGGGTACACTGGGGCCAACGTCCTGACTTTC
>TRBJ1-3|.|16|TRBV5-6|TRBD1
CASSTQGGASGNTIYF
TGTGCCAGCAGCACCCAGGGGGGCGCGTCTGGAAACACCATATATTTT
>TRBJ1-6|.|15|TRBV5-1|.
CASSLGQAEGSPLHF
TGCGCCAGCAGCTTGGGACAGGCTGAGGGTTCACCTCTCCACTTT
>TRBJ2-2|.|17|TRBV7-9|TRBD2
CASSPPSGGAVAGELFF
TGTGCCAGCAGTCCCCCCAGCGGGGGGGCCGTAGCCGGGGAGCTGTTTTTT
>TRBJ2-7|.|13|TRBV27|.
CASSSLSSYEQYF
TGTGCCAGCAGTTCCCTGAGCTCCTACGAGCAGTACTTC
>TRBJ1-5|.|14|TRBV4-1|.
CASSQGQGNQPQHF
TGCGCCAGCAGCCAAGGTCAGGGCAATCAGCCCCAGCATTTT